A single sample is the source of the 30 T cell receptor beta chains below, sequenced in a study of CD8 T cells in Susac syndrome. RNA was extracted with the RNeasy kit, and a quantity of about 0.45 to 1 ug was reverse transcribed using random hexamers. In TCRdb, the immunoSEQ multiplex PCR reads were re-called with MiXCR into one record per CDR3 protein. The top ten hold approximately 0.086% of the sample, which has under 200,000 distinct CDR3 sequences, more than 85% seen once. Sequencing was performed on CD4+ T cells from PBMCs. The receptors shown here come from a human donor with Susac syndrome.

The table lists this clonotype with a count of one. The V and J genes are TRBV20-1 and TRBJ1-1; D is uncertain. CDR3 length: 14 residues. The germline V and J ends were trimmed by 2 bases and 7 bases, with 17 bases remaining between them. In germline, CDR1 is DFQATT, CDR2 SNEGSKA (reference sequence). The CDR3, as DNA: TGCAGTGCTAGAAAATCTGGGTTGATCAATGAAGCTTTCTTT. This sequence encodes CSARKSGLINEAFF.

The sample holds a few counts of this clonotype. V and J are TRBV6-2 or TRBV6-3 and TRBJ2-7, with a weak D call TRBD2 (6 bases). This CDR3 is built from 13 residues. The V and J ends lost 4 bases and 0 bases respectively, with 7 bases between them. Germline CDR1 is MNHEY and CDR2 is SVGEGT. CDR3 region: CASSSGGSYEQYF. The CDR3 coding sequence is TGTGCCAGCAGTTCCGGGGGCTCCTACGAGCAGTACTTC.

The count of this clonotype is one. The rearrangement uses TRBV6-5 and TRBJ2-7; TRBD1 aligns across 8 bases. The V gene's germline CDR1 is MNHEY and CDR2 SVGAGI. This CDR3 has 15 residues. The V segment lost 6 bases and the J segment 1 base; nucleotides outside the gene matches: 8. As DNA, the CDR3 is TGTGCCAGCAGGGCGAACCGGGACAGGTCCTACGAGCAGTACTTC. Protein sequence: CASRANRDRSYEQYF.

Here the CDR3 DNA reads TGCGCCAGCAGCTTGAGTACTCCCTTTGGGGAGCAGTACTTC. It translates to CASSLSTPFGEQYF. The chain is built from TRBV5-1 and TRBJ2-7, with D hard to call. The V end was cut by 1 base, the J end by 7 bases, with 15 bases between. From germline, CDR1 is SGHRS and CDR2 YFSETQ. The CDR3 sequence is 14 residues long.

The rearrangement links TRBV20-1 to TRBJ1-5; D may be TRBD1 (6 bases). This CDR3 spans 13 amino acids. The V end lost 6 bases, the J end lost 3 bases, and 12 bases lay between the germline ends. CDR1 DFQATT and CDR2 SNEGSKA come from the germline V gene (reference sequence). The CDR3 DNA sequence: TGCAGTGCCCAGGACAGTCTCAATCAGCCCCAGCATTTT. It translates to CSAQDSLNQPQHF.

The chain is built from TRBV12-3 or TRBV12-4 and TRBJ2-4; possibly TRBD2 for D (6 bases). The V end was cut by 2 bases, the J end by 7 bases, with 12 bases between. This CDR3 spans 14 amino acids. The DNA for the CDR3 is TGTGCCAGCAGTTTATATGGACTATCCAACATTCAGTACTTC. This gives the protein CASSLYGLSNIQYF.

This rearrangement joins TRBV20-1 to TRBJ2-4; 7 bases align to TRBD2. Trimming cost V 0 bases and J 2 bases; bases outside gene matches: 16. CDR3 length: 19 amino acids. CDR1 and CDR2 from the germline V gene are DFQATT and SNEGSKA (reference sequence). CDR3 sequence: CSARDQGIGRGWTKNIQYF. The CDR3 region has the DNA TGCAGTGCTAGAGATCAAGGGATCGGGCGGGGGTGGACCAAAAACATTCAGTACTTC.

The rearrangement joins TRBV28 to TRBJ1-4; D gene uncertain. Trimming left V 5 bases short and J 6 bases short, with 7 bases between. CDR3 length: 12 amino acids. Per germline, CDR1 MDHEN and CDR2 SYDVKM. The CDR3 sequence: CASSPHYEKLFF. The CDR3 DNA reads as TGTGCCAGCAGTCCCCACTATGAAAAACTGTTTTTT.

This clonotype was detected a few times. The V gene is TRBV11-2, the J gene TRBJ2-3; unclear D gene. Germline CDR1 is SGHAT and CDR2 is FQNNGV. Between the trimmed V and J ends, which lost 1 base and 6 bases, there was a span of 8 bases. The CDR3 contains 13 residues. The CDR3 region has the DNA TGTGCCAGCAGCTTAGGTATCCGCGATACGCAGTATTTT. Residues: CASSLGIRDTQYF.

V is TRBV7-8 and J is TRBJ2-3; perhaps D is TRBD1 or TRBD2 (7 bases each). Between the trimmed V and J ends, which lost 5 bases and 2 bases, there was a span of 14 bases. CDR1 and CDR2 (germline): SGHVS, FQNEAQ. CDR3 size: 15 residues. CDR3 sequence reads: CASSTAGQITDTQYF. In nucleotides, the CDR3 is TGTGCCAGCAGCACAGCGGGACAGATCACAGATACGCAGTATTTT.

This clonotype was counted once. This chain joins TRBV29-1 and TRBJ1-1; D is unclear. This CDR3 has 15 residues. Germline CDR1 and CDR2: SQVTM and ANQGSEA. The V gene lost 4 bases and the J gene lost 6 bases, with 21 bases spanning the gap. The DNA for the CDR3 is TGCAGCGTTGTTGACCAGACCCCCCGTCTTCCTGAAGCTTTCTTT. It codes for CSVVDQTPRLPEAFF.

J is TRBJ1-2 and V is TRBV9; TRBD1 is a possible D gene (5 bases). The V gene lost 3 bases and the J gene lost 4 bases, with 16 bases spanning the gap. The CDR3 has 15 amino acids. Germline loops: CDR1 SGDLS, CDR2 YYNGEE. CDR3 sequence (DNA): TGTGCCAGCAGCGGGGGGATGGACCGAGTCTATGGCTACACCTTC. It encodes CASSGGMDRVYGYTF.

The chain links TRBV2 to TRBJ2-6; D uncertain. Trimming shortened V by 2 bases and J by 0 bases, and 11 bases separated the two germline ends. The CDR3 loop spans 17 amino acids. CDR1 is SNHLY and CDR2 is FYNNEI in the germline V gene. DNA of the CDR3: TGTGCCAGCAGTGAAAGGCGTCCAGGCTCTGGGGCCAACGTCCTGACTTTC. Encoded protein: CASSERRPGSGANVLTF.

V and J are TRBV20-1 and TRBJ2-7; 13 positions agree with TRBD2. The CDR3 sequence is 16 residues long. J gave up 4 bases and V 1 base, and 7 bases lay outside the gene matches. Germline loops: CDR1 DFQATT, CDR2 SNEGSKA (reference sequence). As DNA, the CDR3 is TGCAGTGCTAGAGGCGGGGGACTAGCGGGGTCTTACGAGCAGTACTTC. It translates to CSARGGGLAGSYEQYF.

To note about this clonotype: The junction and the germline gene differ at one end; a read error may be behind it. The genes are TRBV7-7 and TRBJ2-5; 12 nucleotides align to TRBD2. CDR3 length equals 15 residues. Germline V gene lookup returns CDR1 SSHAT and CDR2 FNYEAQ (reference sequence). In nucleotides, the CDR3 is TGTGCTAGCAGCAAGGGACTAGCGGGCCAAGAGACCCAGTACTTC. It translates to CASSKGLAGQETQYF.

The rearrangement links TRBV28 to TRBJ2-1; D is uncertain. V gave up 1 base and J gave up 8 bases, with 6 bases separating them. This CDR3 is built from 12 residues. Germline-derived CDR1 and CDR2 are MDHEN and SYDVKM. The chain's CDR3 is CASSLFRDEQFF. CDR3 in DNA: TGTGCCAGCAGTTTATTTAGGGATGAGCAGTTCTTC.

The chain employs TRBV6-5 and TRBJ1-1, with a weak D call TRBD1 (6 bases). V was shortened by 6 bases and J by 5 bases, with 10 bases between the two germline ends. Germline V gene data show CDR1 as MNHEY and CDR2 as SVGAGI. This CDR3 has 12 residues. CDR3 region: CASRSQGTEAFF. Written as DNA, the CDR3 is TGTGCCAGCAGATCACAGGGTACTGAAGCTTTCTTT.

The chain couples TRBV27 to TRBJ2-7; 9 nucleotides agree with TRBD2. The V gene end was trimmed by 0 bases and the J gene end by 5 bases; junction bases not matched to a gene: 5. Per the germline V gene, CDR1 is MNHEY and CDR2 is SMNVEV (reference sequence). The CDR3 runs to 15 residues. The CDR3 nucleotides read TGTGCCAGCAGTTTATCATGGCTAGCGGGAAACGAGCAGTACTTC. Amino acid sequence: CASSLSWLAGNEQYF.

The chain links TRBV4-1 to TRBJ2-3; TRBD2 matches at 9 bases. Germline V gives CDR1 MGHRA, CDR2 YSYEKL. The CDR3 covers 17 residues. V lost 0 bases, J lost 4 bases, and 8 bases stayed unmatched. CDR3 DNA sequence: TGCGCCAGCAGCCAAGATTATGCGGGAGGGATGTCAGATACGCAGTATTTT. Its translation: CASSQDYAGGMSDTQYF.

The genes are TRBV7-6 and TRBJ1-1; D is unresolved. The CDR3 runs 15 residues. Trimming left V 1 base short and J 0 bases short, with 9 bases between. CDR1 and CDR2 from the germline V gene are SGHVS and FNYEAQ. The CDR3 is CASSLGADLNTEAFF. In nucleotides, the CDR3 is TGTGCCAGCAGCTTAGGGGCGGACCTGAACACTGAAGCTTTCTTT. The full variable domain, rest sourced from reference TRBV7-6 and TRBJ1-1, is GAGVSQSPRYKVTKRGQDVALRCDPISGHVSLYWYRQALGQGPEFLTYFNYEAQQDKSGLPNDRFSAERPEGSISTLTIQRTEQRDSAMYRCASSLGADLNTEAFFGQGTRLTVV.

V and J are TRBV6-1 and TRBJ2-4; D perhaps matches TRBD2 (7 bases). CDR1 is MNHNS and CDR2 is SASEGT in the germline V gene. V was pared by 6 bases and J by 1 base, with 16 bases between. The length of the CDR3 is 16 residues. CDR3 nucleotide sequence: TGTGCCAGCAGCACGACAGGCGGGGGTGCCAAAAACATTCAGTACTTC. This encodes CASSTTGGGAKNIQYF.

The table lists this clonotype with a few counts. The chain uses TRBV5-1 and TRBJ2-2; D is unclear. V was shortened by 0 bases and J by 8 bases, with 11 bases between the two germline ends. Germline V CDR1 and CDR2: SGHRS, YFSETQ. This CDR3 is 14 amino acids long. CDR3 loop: CASSLAHSRGELFF. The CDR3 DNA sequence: TGCGCCAGCAGCTTGGCCCACAGCAGGGGGGAGCTGTTTTTT.

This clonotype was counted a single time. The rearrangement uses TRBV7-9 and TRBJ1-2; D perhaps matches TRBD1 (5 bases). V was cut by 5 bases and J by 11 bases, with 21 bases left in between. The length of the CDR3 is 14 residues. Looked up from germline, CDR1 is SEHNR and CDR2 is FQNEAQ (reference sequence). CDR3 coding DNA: TGTGCCAGCAGCGACGATCCGGGACTGCCGAGGTACACCTTC. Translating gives CASSDDPGLPRYTF.

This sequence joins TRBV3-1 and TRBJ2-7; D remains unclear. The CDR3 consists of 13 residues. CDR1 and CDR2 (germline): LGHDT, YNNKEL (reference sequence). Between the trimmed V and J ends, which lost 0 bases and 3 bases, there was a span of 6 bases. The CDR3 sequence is CASSQDRFYEQYF. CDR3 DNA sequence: TGTGCCAGCAGCCAAGACAGGTTCTACGAGCAGTACTTC.

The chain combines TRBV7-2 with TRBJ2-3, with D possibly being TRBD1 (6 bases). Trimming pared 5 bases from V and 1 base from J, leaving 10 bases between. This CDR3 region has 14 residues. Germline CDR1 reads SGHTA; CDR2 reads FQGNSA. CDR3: CASSIGGRTDTQYF. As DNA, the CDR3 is TGTGCCAGCAGCATTGGGGGCCGCACAGATACGCAGTATTTT.

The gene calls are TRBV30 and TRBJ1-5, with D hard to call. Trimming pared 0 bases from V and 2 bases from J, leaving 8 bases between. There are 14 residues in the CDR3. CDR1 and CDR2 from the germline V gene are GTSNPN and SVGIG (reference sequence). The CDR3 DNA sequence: TGTGCCTGGAGTGTAATTGGGGGCAATCAGCCCCAGCATTTT. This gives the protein CAWSVIGGNQPQHF.

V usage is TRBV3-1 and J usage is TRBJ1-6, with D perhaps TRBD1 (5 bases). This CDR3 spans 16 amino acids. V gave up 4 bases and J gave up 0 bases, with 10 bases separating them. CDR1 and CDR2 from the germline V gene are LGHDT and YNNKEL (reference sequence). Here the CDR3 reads CASSLTDFSYNSPLHF. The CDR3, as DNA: TGTGCCAGCAGCCTGACAGATTTCTCCTATAATTCACCCCTCCACTTT.

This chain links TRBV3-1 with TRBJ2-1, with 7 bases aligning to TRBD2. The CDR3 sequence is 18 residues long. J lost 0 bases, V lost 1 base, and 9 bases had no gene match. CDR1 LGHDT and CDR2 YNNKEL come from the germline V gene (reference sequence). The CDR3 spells CASSQGVLAASSYNEQFF. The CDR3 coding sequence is TGTGCCAGCAGCCAAGGAGTCCTAGCGGCCAGCTCCTACAATGAGCAGTTCTTC.

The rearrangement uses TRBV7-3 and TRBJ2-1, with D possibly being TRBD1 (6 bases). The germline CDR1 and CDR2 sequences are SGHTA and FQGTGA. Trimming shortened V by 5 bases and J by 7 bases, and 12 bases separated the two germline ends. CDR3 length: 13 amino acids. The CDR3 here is CASSTDRSNEQFF. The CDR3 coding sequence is TGTGCCAGCAGCACCGACAGGTCGAATGAGCAGTTCTTC.

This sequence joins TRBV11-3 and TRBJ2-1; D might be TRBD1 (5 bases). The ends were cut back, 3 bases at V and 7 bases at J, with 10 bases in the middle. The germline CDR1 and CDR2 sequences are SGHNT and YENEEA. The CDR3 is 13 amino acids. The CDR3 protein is CASSFQGRNEQFF. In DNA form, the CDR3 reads TGTGCCAGCAGCTTCCAGGGCAGGAATGAGCAGTTCTTC.